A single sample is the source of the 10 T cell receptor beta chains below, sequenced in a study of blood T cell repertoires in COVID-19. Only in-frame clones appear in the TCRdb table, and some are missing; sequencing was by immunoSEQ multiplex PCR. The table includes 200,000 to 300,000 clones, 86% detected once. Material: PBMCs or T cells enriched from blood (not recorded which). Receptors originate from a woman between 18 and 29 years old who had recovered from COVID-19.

For the CDR3, the DNA is TGTGCCAGCAGTTCCAGACGGACAGGGATGAGCACTGAAGCTTTCTTT. It is translated as CASSSRRTGMSTEAFF. V and J are TRBV6-5 and TRBJ1-1; 8 bases are shared with TRBD1. V trimming: 4 bases; J trimming: 4 bases; junction bases outside the gene matches: 11. This CDR3 spans 16 amino acids. Germline V gene data show CDR1 as MNHEY and CDR2 as SVGAGI.

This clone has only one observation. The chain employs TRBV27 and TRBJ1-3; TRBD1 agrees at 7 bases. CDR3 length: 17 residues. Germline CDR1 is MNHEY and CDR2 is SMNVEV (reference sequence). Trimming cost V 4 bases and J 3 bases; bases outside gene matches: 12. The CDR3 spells CASSSLPLNRGGNTIYF. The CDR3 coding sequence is TGTGCCAGCAGTTCCCTACCCCTAAACAGGGGTGGAAACACCATATATTTT.

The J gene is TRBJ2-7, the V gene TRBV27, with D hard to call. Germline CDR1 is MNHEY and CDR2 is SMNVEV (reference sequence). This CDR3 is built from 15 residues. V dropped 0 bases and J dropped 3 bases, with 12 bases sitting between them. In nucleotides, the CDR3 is TGTGCCAGCAGTTTATCGTGGAGTGCGGACTACGAGCAGTACTTC. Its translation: CASSLSWSADYEQYF.

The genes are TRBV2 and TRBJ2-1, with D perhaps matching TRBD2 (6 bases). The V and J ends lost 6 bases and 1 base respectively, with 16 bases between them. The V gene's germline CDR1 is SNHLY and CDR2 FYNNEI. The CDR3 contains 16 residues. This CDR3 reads CASSSTRMGSYNEQFF. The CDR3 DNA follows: TGTGCCAGCAGCTCGACTAGAATGGGGTCCTACAATGAGCAGTTCTTC.

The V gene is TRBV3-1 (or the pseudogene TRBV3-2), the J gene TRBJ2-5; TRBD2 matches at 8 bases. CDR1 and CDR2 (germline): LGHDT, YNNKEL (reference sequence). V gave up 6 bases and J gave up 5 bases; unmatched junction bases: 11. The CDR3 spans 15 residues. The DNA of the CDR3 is TGTGCCAGCAGTTTATCGGGACTAGGTCGCGAGACCCAGTACTTC. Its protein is CASSLSGLGRETQYF.

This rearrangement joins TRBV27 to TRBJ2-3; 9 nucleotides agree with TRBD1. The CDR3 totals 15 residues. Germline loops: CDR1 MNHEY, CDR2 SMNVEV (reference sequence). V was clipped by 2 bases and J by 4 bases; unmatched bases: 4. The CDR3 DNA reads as TGTGCCAGCAGTTTAAGGACAGGGGTGGCAGATACGCAGTATTTT. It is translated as CASSLRTGVADTQYF.

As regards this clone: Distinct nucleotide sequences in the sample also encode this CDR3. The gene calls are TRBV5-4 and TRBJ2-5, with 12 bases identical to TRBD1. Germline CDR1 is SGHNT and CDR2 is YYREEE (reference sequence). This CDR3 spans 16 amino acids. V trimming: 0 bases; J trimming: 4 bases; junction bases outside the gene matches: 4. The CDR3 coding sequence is TGTGCCAGCAGCTTGGGGGACAGGGGGCTCAGAGAGACCCAGTACTTC. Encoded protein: CASSLGDRGLRETQYF. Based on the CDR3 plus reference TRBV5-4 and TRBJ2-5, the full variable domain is ETGVTQSPTHLIKTRGQQVTLRCSSQSGHNTVSWYQQALGQGPQFIFQYYREEENGRGNFPPRFSGLQFPNYSSELNVNALELDDSALYLCASSLGDRGLRETQYFGPGTRLLVL.

The CDR3 region is CAWMDGTVYNSPLHF. The CDR3 DNA is TGTGCCTGGATGGACGGGACAGTCTATAATTCACCCCTCCACTTT. The V call is TRBV30, the J call TRBJ1-6, with 7 bases aligning to TRBD1. Germline values: CDR1 GTSNPN, CDR2 SVGIG (reference sequence). The CDR3 consists of 15 residues. With V trimmed by 4 bases and J by 3 bases, 6 bases remained unmatched.

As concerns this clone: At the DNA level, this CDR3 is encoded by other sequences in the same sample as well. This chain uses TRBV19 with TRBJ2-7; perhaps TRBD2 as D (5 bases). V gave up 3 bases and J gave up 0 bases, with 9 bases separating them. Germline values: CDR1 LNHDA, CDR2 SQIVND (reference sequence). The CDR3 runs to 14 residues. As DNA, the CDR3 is TGTGCCAGTAGTATCGTGGGGAGCTCCTACGAGCAGTACTTC. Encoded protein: CASSIVGSSYEQYF.

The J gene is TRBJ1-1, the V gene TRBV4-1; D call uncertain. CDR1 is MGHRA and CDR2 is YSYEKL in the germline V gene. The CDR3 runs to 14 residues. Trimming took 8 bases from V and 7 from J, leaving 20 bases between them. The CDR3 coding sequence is TGCGCCAGCCATCCGGTAGAGAACGGGGTTGAAGCTTTCTTT. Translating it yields CASHPVENGVEAFF.